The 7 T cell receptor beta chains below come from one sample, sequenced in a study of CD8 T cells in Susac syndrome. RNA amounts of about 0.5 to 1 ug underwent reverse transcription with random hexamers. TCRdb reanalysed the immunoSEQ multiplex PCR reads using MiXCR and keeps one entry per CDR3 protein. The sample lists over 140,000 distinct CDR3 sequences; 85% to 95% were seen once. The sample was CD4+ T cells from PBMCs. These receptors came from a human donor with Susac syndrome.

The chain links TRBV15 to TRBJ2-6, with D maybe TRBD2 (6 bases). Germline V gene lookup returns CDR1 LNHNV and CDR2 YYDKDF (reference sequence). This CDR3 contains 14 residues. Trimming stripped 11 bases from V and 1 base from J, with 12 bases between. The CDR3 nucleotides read TGTGCCGCTTCGCGGGGTTCTGGGGCCAACGTCCTGACTTTC. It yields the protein CAASRGSGANVLTF. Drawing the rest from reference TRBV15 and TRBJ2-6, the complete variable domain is DAMVIQNPRYQVTQFGKPVTLSCSQTLNHNVMYWYQQKSSQAPKLLFHYYDKDFNNEADTPDNFQSRRPNTSFCFLDIRSPGLGDTAMYLCAASRGSGANVLTFGAGSRLTVL.

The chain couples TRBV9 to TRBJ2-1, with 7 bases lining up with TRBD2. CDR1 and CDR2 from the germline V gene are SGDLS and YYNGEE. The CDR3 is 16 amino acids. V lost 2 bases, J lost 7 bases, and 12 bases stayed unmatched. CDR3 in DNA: TGTGCCAGCAGCGTGGCCCTAGCGGTCGCGGGGAATGAGCAGTTCTTC. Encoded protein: CASSVALAVAGNEQFF.

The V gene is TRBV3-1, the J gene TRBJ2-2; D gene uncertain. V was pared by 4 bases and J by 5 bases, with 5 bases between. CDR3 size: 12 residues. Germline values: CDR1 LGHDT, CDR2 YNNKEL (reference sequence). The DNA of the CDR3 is TGTGCCAGCAGCCCGAGGACCGGGGAGCTGTTTTTT. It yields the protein CASSPRTGELFF.

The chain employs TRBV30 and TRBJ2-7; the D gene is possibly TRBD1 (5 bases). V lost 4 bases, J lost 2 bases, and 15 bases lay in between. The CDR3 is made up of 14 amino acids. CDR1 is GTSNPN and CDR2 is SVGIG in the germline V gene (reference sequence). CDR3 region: CAWTKWGPTYEQYF. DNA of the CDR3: TGTGCCTGGACCAAATGGGGCCCTACCTACGAGCAGTACTTC.

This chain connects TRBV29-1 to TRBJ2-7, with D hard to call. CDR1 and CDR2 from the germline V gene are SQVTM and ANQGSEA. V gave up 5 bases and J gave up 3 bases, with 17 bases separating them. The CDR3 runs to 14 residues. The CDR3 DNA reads TGCAGCGTTCGGCCCAGTGGTCGAGGCTACGAGCAGTACTTC. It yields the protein CSVRPSGRGYEQYF.

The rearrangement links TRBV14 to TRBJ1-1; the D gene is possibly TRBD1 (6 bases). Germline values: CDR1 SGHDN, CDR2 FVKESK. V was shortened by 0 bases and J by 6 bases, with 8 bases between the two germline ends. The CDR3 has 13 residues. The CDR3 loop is CASSQDRGSEAFF. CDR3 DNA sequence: TGTGCCAGCAGCCAAGACAGGGGCTCTGAAGCTTTCTTT.

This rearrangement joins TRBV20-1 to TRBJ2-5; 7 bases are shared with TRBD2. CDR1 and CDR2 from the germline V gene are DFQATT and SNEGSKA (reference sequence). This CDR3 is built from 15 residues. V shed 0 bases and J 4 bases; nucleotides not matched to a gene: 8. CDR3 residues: CSAREASGDLETQYF. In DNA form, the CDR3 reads TGCAGTGCTAGAGAGGCTAGCGGAGACCTAGAGACCCAGTACTTC.